The present T cell receptor beta chain was sequenced within a study of technical replicates of blood from a few donors. Germline assignment: CDR1 MGHRA and CDR2 YSYEKL. The CDR3 runs to 17 residues. With 2 bases removed from V and 0 bases from J, the gap between germline ends came to 13 bases. The data were produced by immunoSEQ multiplex PCR, yet TCRdb's version contains in-frame clones alone and is incomplete. Of about 60,000 clones listed, approximately 84% are singletons. The source is a human donor in good health. Some clones in this sample may be carry-over from other donors' samples. The rearrangement joins TRBV4-1 to TRBJ2-2, with D possibly matching TRBD2 (5 bases). Input material: PBMCs. CDR3 sequence: CASSQSPPAANTGELFF. The CDR3 nucleotides read TGCGCCAGCAGCCAATCTCCCCCAGCGGCGAACACCGGGGAGCTGTTTTTT.